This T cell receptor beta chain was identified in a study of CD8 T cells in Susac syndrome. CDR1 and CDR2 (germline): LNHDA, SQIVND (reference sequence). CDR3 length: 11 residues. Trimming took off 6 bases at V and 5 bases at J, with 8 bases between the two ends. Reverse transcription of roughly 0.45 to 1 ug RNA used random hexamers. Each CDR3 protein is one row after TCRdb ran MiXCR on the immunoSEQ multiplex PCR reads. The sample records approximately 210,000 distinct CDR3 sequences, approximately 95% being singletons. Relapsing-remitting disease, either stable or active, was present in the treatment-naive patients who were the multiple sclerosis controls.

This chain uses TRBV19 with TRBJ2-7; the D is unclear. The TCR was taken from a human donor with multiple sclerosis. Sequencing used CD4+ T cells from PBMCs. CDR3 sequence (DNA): TGTGCCAGTAGCTTTGCCCACGAGCAGTACTTC. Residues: CASSFAHEQYF.